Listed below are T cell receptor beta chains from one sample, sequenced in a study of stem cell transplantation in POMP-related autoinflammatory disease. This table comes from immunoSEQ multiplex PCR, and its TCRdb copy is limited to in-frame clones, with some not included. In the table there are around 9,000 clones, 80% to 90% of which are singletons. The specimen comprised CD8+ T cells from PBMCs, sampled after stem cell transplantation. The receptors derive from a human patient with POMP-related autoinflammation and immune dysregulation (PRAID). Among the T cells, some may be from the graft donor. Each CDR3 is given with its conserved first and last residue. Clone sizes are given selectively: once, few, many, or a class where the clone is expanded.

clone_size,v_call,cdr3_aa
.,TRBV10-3,CAISEAGPNTEAFF
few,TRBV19,CASSIGTGYSPLHF
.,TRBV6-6,CASSPWGDANEKLFF
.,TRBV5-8,CASSLQFRTGGMSGNQPQHF
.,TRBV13,CASSLKGSLYNEQFF
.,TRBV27,CASSWRAFRNEQFF
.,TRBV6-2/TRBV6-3,CASSYLVNEQFF
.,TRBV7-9,CASSPGGPSSPDTQYF
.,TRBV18,CASSLSGTAYEQYF
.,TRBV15,CATRGTGYNEQFF
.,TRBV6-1,CASSEAARSPDTQYF
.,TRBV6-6,CASSTSTGSPTVLTF
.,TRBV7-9,CASSLTLGAGYGYTF
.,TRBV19,CASRARGYNEQFF
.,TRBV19,CASSYSGRAAYEQYF
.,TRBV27,CASTGPGEDTQYF
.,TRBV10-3,CATSGPGLADRDTGELFF
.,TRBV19,CASSLTEYSNQPQHF
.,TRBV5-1,CASSLLGNNEQFF
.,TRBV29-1,CSVDRDLTDTQYF